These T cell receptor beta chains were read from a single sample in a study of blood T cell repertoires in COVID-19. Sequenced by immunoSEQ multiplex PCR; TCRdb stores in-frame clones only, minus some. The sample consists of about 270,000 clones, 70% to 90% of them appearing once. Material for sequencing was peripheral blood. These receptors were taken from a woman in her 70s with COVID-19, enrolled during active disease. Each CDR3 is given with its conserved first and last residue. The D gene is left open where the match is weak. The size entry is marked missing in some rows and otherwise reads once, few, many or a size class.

CDR3 DNA: TGTGCCAGCAGCGATCCCCCCGGGACAGATTACACTGAAGCTTTCTTT
CDR3 protein: CASSDPPGTDYTEAFF
D gene: -
V gene: TRBV21-1
J gene: TRBJ1-1
clone size: -

CDR3 DNA: TGTGCCAGCAAGCCGGGATACAACACTGAAGCTTTCTTT
CDR3 protein: CASKPGYNTEAFF
D gene: -
V gene: TRBV6-5
J gene: TRBJ1-1
clone size: -

CDR3 DNA: TGCGCCAGCAGCTTGACGTCCAGGCGGGACACTGAAGCTTTCTTT
CDR3 protein: CASSLTSRRDTEAFF
D gene: -
V gene: TRBV5-1
J gene: TRBJ1-1
clone size: -

CDR3 DNA: TGTGCCAGCAGTATAGGGGAATATGGCTACACCTTC
CDR3 protein: CASSIGEYGYTF
D gene: -
V gene: TRBV28
J gene: TRBJ1-2
clone size: -

CDR3 DNA: TGTGCCAGCAGTTCCTCCCCTCCGGGACAGCCGCCCGCCTTC
CDR3 protein: CASSSSPPGQPPAF
D gene: TRBD1
V gene: TRBV27
J gene: TRBJ1-2
clone size: -

CDR3 DNA: TGTGCCAGCAGCTTAACGTCAGGGGAATCGGACAATGAGCAGTTCTTC
CDR3 protein: CASSLTSGESDNEQFF
D gene: -
V gene: TRBV7-9
J gene: TRBJ2-1
clone size: -

CDR3 DNA: TGCGCCAGCAGCTCCGGACAAGGAACAGGGACTGAAGCTTTCTTT
CDR3 protein: CASSSGQGTGTEAFF
D gene: -
V gene: TRBV5-1
J gene: TRBJ1-1
clone size: once

CDR3 DNA: TGTGCCAGTAGTATGGACAGTTACAGCTCCTATAATTCACCCCTCCACTTT
CDR3 protein: CASSMDSYSSYNSPLHF
D gene: -
V gene: TRBV19
J gene: TRBJ1-6
clone size: -

CDR3 DNA: TGTGCCAGCAGAGCGGACAGTTCCCAAAGGGGCTACACCTTC
CDR3 protein: CASRADSSQRGYTF
D gene: -
V gene: TRBV2
J gene: TRBJ1-2
clone size: -

CDR3 DNA: TGCAGCGTTGTGGGACTAGATTACAATGAGCAGTTCTTC
CDR3 protein: CSVVGLDYNEQFF
D gene: TRBD2
V gene: TRBV29-1
J gene: TRBJ2-1
clone size: -

CDR3 DNA: TGTGCCAGCAGCCAAGATTCTAGCGGGGGGCCTTACAATGAGCAGTTCTTC
CDR3 protein: CASSQDSSGGPYNEQFF
D gene: TRBD2
V gene: TRBV3-1/TRBV3-2
J gene: TRBJ2-1
clone size: -

CDR3 DNA: TGTGCCAGCAGGGTGGTTTTTGCAGCGACTCAAGAGACCCAGTACTTC
CDR3 protein: CASRVVFAATQETQYF
D gene: -
V gene: TRBV27
J gene: TRBJ2-5
clone size: -

CDR3 DNA: TGCGCCAGCAGCCACCTAGGACTAGCGACAGATACGCAGTATTTT
CDR3 protein: CASSHLGLATDTQYF
D gene: TRBD2
V gene: TRBV4-1
J gene: TRBJ2-3
clone size: -

CDR3 DNA: TGTGCCAGCAGCTTGGGGCGGCCAGATACGCAGTATTTT
CDR3 protein: CASSLGRPDTQYF
D gene: -
V gene: TRBV11-1
J gene: TRBJ2-3
clone size: -

CDR3 DNA: TGCAGCGTTGAAGCAGGGGGCACTGGGGCCAACGTCCTGACTTTC
CDR3 protein: CSVEAGGTGANVLTF
D gene: TRBD1
V gene: TRBV29-1
J gene: TRBJ2-6
clone size: -

CDR3 DNA: TGTGCCACCAGTGATTTTGATAGCCCTAAGTTCTTC
CDR3 protein: CATSDFDSPKFF
D gene: -
V gene: TRBV24-1
J gene: TRBJ2-1
clone size: -

CDR3 DNA: TGTGCCAGCAGCCCGGGACTAGCACGGGAGACCCAGTACTTC
CDR3 protein: CASSPGLARETQYF
D gene: TRBD2
V gene: TRBV7-2
J gene: TRBJ2-5
clone size: -

CDR3 DNA: TGTGCCAGCAGCCGGGACAGGGTCGATTCACCCCTCCACTTT
CDR3 protein: CASSRDRVDSPLHF
D gene: TRBD1
V gene: TRBV3-1/TRBV3-2
J gene: TRBJ1-6
clone size: -

CDR3 DNA: TGTGCCAGCAGCCAAGCCTCACAGGGTCGGAGGACTGAAGCTTTCTTT
CDR3 protein: CASSQASQGRRTEAFF
D gene: -
V gene: TRBV4-2
J gene: TRBJ1-1
clone size: -

CDR3 DNA: TGTGCCAGCAGCCTGAACAGGGGAGGAACAGATACGCAGTATTTT
CDR3 protein: CASSLNRGGTDTQYF
D gene: -
V gene: TRBV3-1/TRBV3-2
J gene: TRBJ2-3
clone size: -

CDR3 DNA: TGTGCCATCAGCGGGAATGACAGGAGTGAGCAGTTCTTC
CDR3 protein: CAISGNDRSEQFF
D gene: -
V gene: TRBV10-3
J gene: TRBJ2-1
clone size: -

CDR3 DNA: TGTGCCAGCTCACCACAGGCGGCGGGAGCTTTCTTT
CDR3 protein: CASSPQAAGAFF
D gene: -
V gene: TRBV18
J gene: TRBJ1-1
clone size: few

CDR3 DNA: TGTGCCAGCAGCTTAGGGGGGACTACTGGAAACACCATATATTTT
CDR3 protein: CASSLGGTTGNTIYF
D gene: -
V gene: TRBV11-2
J gene: TRBJ1-3
clone size: -

CDR3 DNA: TGTGCCAGTAGTCCCCATTCAGGGTTCAATCAGCCCCAGCATTTT
CDR3 protein: CASSPHSGFNQPQHF
D gene: -
V gene: TRBV19
J gene: TRBJ1-5
clone size: -

CDR3 DNA: TGTGCCAGCAACTATCTCAGGGGTGTAAGCAATCAGCCCCAGCATTTT
CDR3 protein: CASNYLRGVSNQPQHF
D gene: -
V gene: TRBV28
J gene: TRBJ1-5
clone size: -

CDR3 DNA: TGTGCCAGCAGCCGAGGCACCTCGGAGACCCAGTACTTC
CDR3 protein: CASSRGTSETQYF
D gene: -
V gene: TRBV7-9
J gene: TRBJ2-5
clone size: once

CDR3 DNA: TGTGCCAGCAGTTTAGCCATCAATCAGCCCCAGCATTTT
CDR3 protein: CASSLAINQPQHF
D gene: -
V gene: TRBV12-3/TRBV12-4
J gene: TRBJ1-5
clone size: -

CDR3 DNA: TGTGCCAGTAGTATCTCCGGGACAGGGTACTTTGGGGCCAACGTCCTGACTTTC
CDR3 protein: CASSISGTGYFGANVLTF
D gene: TRBD1
V gene: TRBV19
J gene: TRBJ2-6
clone size: -

CDR3 DNA: TGTGCCAGCAGTTACTCGGGGGCCTCTGGAAACACCATATATTTT
CDR3 protein: CASSYSGASGNTIYF
D gene: -
V gene: TRBV6-5
J gene: TRBJ1-3
clone size: once

CDR3 DNA: TGCGCCAGCCAGGCAGGGCCGTATTCACCCCTCCACTTT
CDR3 protein: CASQAGPYSPLHF
D gene: -
V gene: TRBV10-1
J gene: TRBJ1-6
clone size: once

CDR3 DNA: TGTGCCAGCAGCCCTCGTGGGCTTTCGTGGCTTGAAAAACTGTTTTTT
CDR3 protein: CASSPRGLSWLEKLFF
D gene: -
V gene: TRBV11-2
J gene: TRBJ1-4
clone size: once

CDR3 DNA: TGTGCCAGCAGTGCGCCGGGGGTCAGCAATCAGCCCCAGCATTTT
CDR3 protein: CASSAPGVSNQPQHF
D gene: -
V gene: TRBV2
J gene: TRBJ1-5
clone size: once

CDR3 DNA: TGCGCCAGCAGCACCGGCGACAGTTACAATGAGCAGTTCTTC
CDR3 protein: CASSTGDSYNEQFF
D gene: -
V gene: TRBV5-1
J gene: TRBJ2-1
clone size: -

CDR3 DNA: TGTGCCAGCAGTGAAAGGCGGACAGGGGTCAATCAGCCCCAGCATTTT
CDR3 protein: CASSERRTGVNQPQHF
D gene: TRBD1
V gene: TRBV25-1
J gene: TRBJ1-5
clone size: -

CDR3 DNA: TGTGCCAGCAGTGAAATGGATTCCAGGGGTAGGGGGTACAATGAGCAGTTCTTC
CDR3 protein: CASSEMDSRGRGYNEQFF
D gene: -
V gene: TRBV6-4
J gene: TRBJ2-1
clone size: -

CDR3 DNA: TGTGCCAGCAGTGAGAACAGCCTCACAGATACGCAGTATTTT
CDR3 protein: CASSENSLTDTQYF
D gene: -
V gene: TRBV6-1
J gene: TRBJ2-3
clone size: -

CDR3 DNA: TGTGCCAGCAGTTCACAGGGGGCCACTGAAGCTTTCTTT
CDR3 protein: CASSSQGATEAFF
D gene: TRBD1
V gene: TRBV7-2
J gene: TRBJ1-1
clone size: -

CDR3 DNA: TGTGCCAGCAGTGTTCAGGGGAATGAAAAACTGTTTTTT
CDR3 protein: CASSVQGNEKLFF
D gene: -
V gene: TRBV2
J gene: TRBJ1-4
clone size: -

CDR3 DNA: TGTGCCAGCAGGACACGGGGCTACACCTTC
CDR3 protein: CASRTRGYTF
D gene: -
V gene: TRBV27
J gene: TRBJ1-2
clone size: -

CDR3 DNA: TGTGCCAGCAGCCCCCCGGGACAGGGGAGGACGAGGCCCCACTTT
CDR3 protein: CASSPPGQGRTRPHF
D gene: TRBD1
V gene: TRBV5-4
J gene: TRBJ1-6
clone size: -

CDR3 DNA: TGTGCCATCAGTGAGTCTTTGGAGCGCGGGGGCCCCGGGGAGCTGTTTTTT
CDR3 protein: CAISESLERGGPGELFF
D gene: -
V gene: TRBV10-3
J gene: TRBJ2-2
clone size: -

CDR3 DNA: TGTGCCAGCAGCGTAGGCCCGGGGGGGGAAGGAGATACGCAGTATTTT
CDR3 protein: CASSVGPGGEGDTQYF
D gene: TRBD2
V gene: TRBV9
J gene: TRBJ2-3
clone size: once

CDR3 DNA: TGTGCCAGTATCCTCCGGGACAGCAACACCGGGGAGCTGTTTTTT
CDR3 protein: CASILRDSNTGELFF
D gene: TRBD1
V gene: TRBV19
J gene: TRBJ2-2
clone size: -

CDR3 DNA: TGTGCCAGCAGTTTATCGGCCTCTGGGGCCAACGTCCTGACTTTC
CDR3 protein: CASSLSASGANVLTF
D gene: -
V gene: TRBV27
J gene: TRBJ2-6
clone size: -

CDR3 DNA: TGTGCCAGCAGTCGACTACGCCAAGAGACCCAGTACTTC
CDR3 protein: CASSRLRQETQYF
D gene: -
V gene: TRBV2
J gene: TRBJ2-5
clone size: -

CDR3 DNA: TGTGCCAGCAGTGATGGGGGCAGTTTAGAGACCCAGTACTTC
CDR3 protein: CASSDGGSLETQYF
D gene: -
V gene: TRBV6-1
J gene: TRBJ2-5
clone size: -

CDR3 DNA: TGTGCCAGCAGACGCAGGGGGCTTGATGAGCAGTTCTTC
CDR3 protein: CASRRRGLDEQFF
D gene: TRBD1
V gene: TRBV28
J gene: TRBJ2-1
clone size: -

CDR3 DNA: TGTGCCAGCAGTTTAAACAGGGTACGCGAAAAACTGTTTTTT
CDR3 protein: CASSLNRVREKLFF
D gene: -
V gene: TRBV27
J gene: TRBJ1-4
clone size: -

CDR3 DNA: TGTGCCAGCAGTTACTACGCGGGGGCGCCGCGAGATACGCAGTATTTT
CDR3 protein: CASSYYAGAPRDTQYF
D gene: -
V gene: TRBV6-5
J gene: TRBJ2-3
clone size: -

CDR3 DNA: TGTGCCAGCAGCAAAGGTCTAGGGGGACTACTAGGTCCCTACGAGCAGTACTTC
CDR3 protein: CASSKGLGGLLGPYEQYF
D gene: -
V gene: TRBV21-1
J gene: TRBJ2-7
clone size: -

CDR3 DNA: TGTGCCAGCAGCTTAACCAAAGGGGCGGGGGATAATTCACCCCTCCACTTT
CDR3 protein: CASSLTKGAGDNSPLHF
D gene: -
V gene: TRBV7-9
J gene: TRBJ1-6
clone size: -

CDR3 DNA: TGTGCCAGCAGTTACTCAGCAGGGGGGTCCTACGAGCAGTACTTC
CDR3 protein: CASSYSAGGSYEQYF
D gene: -
V gene: TRBV6-5
J gene: TRBJ2-7
clone size: -

CDR3 DNA: TGTGCCAGCCTGGGAGGGAGCTCCTACAATGAGCAGTTCTTC
CDR3 protein: CASLGGSSYNEQFF
D gene: TRBD2
V gene: TRBV6-5
J gene: TRBJ2-1
clone size: -

CDR3 DNA: TGTGCCAGTACCTTGGGGAGGGACAGGGCCTACGAGCAGTACTTC
CDR3 protein: CASTLGRDRAYEQYF
D gene: TRBD1
V gene: TRBV19
J gene: TRBJ2-7
clone size: -

CDR3 DNA: TGTGCCAGCAGTGAGAACCGGCTCCAGGGAGCTTTCTTT
CDR3 protein: CASSENRLQGAFF
D gene: -
V gene: TRBV2
J gene: TRBJ1-1
clone size: -